This TCR beta chain was captured in a study of blood T cell repertoires in COVID-19. For the study at large: Sites across the United States, Italy and Spain contributed samples from acute and convalescent COVID-19. T cells, B-cell-depleted T cells, or PBMCs provided the cDNA or gDNA that served as material.

Original handling: Reference gene primers were amplified, and this amplification served to estimate nucleated cell counts. Repertoires were generated with immunoSEQ multiplex PCR, while TCRdb's copy carries only in-frame clones and drops some. The DNA gave D and trimming, while V, J and clone size come from that table. The top ten hold about 2.5% of the sample, which has about 140,000 clones, over 70% seen once. The CDR3 length is 14 residues. Trimming took 1 base from V and 4 from J, leaving 10 bases between them. Germline CDR1 SGHDN, CDR2 FVKESK. This clonotype was sampled from a man over 45 with active COVID-19. Sequencing was done on a sample of peripheral blood. The V gene is TRBV14, the J gene TRBJ1-2, with a possible D match to TRBD1 (6 bases). This chain's CDR3 is CASSQGQVGYGYTF. The CDR3 DNA is TGTGCCAGCAGCCAAGGACAGGTGGGCTATGGCTACACCTTC.